The 7 T cell receptor beta chains below were found in one sample sequenced in a study of T cell changes during pregnancy in multiple sclerosis (dated by TCRdb to the late 2010s). To prepare the library, the immunoSEQ multiplex PCR assay was applied. TCRdb obtained this table from immuneACCESS and retained in-frame rearrangements with V and J assigned. These tables miss some clones; where compared with another copy, unresolved V genes account for less than half of the shortfall, and the remainder is unexplained. The sample contains roughly 110,000 clones, about 90% of them found a single time. Clones ranked in the top ten supply over 0.65% of the sample. Sequencing used peripheral blood, obtained in the third trimester of pregnancy. These receptors all stem from a female donor in good health, enrolled as a control in a pregnancy study.

This clone was recorded only once. V is TRBV6-4 and J is TRBJ1-2; D gene uncertain. V lost 4 bases and J lost 10, with 19 bases in between. The CDR3 sequence is 14 residues long. Looked up from germline, CDR1 is MRHNA and CDR2 is SNTAGT. The DNA of the CDR3 is TGTGCCAGCAGTGGACTCTTTCTTGGAAACCCCTACACCTTC. This encodes CASSGLFLGNPYTF.

The J gene is TRBJ1-6, the V gene TRBV27; D gene uncertain. With 3 bases removed from V and 0 bases from J, the gap between germline ends came to 15 bases. This CDR3 spans 18 amino acids. Germline V gene data show CDR1 as MNHEY and CDR2 as SMNVEV (reference sequence). The CDR3: CASSFELHRGSYNSPLHF. Here the CDR3 DNA reads TGTGCCAGCAGTTTCGAGTTACATCGGGGCTCCTATAATTCACCCCTCCACTTT.

The rearrangement uses TRBV30 and TRBJ2-3, with 8 bases that match TRBD2. V shed 2 bases, J shed 4 bases, and the junction held 8 bases outside the gene matches. This CDR3 contains 15 residues. From germline, CDR1 is GTSNPN and CDR2 SVGIG (reference sequence). As DNA, the CDR3 is TGTGCCTGGAGTTGGGCGGGGGGATCGGCAGATACGCAGTATTTT. Its translation: CAWSWAGGSADTQYF. Combining the CDR3 with reference TRBV30 and TRBJ2-3 gives the whole variable domain SQTIHQWPATLVQPVGSPLSLECTVEGTSNPNLYWYRQAAGRGLQLLFYSVGIGQISSEVPQNLSASRPQDRQFILSSKKLLLSDSGFYLCAWSWAGGSADTQYFGPGTRLTVL.

The genes are TRBV18 and TRBJ2-2, with D perhaps TRBD2 (6 bases). CDR3 length: 16 residues. V lost 2 bases to trimming and J lost 1 base, with 11 bases between them. Germline V gene sequence: CDR1 KGHSH, CDR2 LQKENI. The CDR3: CASSPFGAGNTGELFF. The CDR3 nucleotides read TGTGCCAGCTCACCATTTGGAGCGGGGAACACCGGGGAGCTGTTTTTT.

The V call is TRBV6-5, the J call TRBJ1-1; D possibly corresponds to TRBD1 (5 bases). The CDR3 length is 13 residues. CDR1 MNHEY and CDR2 SVGAGI come from the germline V gene. Trimming took off 4 bases at V and 1 base at J, with 7 bases between the two ends. The chain's CDR3 is CASSLGRNTEAFF. The DNA of the CDR3 is TGTGCCAGCAGTTTGGGGCGGAACACTGAAGCTTTCTTT.

As DNA, the CDR3 is TGCGCCAGCAGCTTGGATCGGGGGAGCACAGATACGCAGTATTTT. It is translated as CASSLDRGSTDTQYF. The chain is built from TRBV5-1 and TRBJ2-3; tentative D call: TRBD2 (6 bases). V lost 0 bases to trimming and J lost 0 bases, with 8 bases between them. CDR1 is SGHRS, CDR2 YFSETQ, per germline. The CDR3 is 15 residues long.

The chain couples TRBV30 to TRBJ1-2; D call uncertain. CDR1 and CDR2 (germline): GTSNPN, SVGIG (reference sequence). V shed 0 bases and J shed 4 bases, with 9 bases lying between them. The CDR3 extends over 13 amino acids. CDR3 protein: CAWSVSRVYGYTF. CDR3 sequence (DNA): TGTGCCTGGAGTGTTAGTCGTGTCTATGGCTACACCTTC.